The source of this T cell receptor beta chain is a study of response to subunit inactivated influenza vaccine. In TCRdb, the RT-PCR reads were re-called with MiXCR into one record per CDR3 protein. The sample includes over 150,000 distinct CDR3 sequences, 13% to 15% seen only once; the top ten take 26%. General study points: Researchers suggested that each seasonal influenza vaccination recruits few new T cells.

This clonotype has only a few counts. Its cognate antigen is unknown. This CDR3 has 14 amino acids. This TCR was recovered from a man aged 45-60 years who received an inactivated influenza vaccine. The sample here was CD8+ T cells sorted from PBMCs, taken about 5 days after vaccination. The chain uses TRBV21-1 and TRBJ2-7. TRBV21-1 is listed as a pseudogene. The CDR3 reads CASSKPGRPYEQYF. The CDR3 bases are TGTGCCAGCAGCAAACCGGGACGCCCCTACGAGCAGTACTTC.